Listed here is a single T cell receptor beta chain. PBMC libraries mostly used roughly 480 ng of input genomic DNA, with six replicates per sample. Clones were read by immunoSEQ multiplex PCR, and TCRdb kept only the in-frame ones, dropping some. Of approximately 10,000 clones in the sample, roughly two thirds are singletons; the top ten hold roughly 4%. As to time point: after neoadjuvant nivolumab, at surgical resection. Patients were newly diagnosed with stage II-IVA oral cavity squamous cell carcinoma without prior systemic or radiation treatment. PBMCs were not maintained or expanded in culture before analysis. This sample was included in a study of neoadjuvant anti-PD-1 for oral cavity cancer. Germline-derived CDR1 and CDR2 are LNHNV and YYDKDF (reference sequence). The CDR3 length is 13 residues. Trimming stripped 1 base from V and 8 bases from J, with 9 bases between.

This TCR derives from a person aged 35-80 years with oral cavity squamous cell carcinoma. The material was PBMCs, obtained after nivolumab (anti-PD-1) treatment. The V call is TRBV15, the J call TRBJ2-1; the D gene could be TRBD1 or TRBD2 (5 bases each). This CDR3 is CATSRGGFDEQFF. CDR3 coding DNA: TGTGCCACCAGCAGAGGGGGGTTCGATGAGCAGTTCTTC.